Listed below are T cell receptor beta chains from one sample, sequenced in a study of T cells in localized non-small cell lung cancer. The protocol was immunoSEQ multiplex PCR, while the TCRdb copy is restricted to in-frame clones and leaves out a portion. Here the sample spans tens of thousands of clones, over 65% being singletons. Sequences were derived from PBMCs, sampled before any cancer treatment. Receptor source: a woman aged 35 to 75 with stage II squamous cell lung carcinoma. Each CDR3 is given with its conserved first and last residue. Each record gives: J gene, clone size, V gene, CDR3 length, D gene, CDR3 DNA, CDR3 protein. The D gene is left open where the match is weak. Clone size, where shown, is once, few, many, or a class for clones that have expanded.

TRBJ2-7	.	TRBV7-2	16	.	TGTGCCAGCAGCCCACAGACCGGCAGGGGTGGTTCCGAGCAGTACTTC	CASSPQTGRGGSEQYF
TRBJ1-1	.	TRBV7-2	14	.	TGTGCCAGCAATAAGTGGGGGGCTAGCACTGAAGCTTTCTTT	CASNKWGASTEAFF
TRBJ2-1	.	TRBV19	17	TRBD2	TGTGCCAGTAGTATAGGGGAACTAGCGGGATCCTACAATGAGCAGTTCTTC	CASSIGELAGSYNEQFF
TRBJ1-2	.	TRBV12-5	12	TRBD1	TGTGCTAGTGGCCAGGACAGGGGGCGCCCCACCTTC	CASGQDRGRPTF
TRBJ1-4	once	TRBV19	15	TRBD1	TGTGCCAGTAGTATACAGGGGGCAACTAATGAAAAACTGTTTTTT	CASSIQGATNEKLFF
TRBJ1-2	once	TRBV29-1	11	.	TGCAGCGTTGAAGGGGGGCACGGCTACACCTTC	CSVEGGHGYTF
TRBJ2-7	.	TRBV5-4	15	TRBD1	TGTGCCAGCAGTCCCGGGACAGGACCCTCCTACGAGCAGTACTTC	CASSPGTGPSYEQYF
TRBJ2-7	.	TRBV7-8	14	.	TGTGCCAGCAGCTTACGGGCGGACTCCTACGAGCAGTACTTC	CASSLRADSYEQYF
TRBJ2-2	.	TRBV19	13	.	TGTGCCAGTAGTAAACTTGACACCGGGGAGCTGTTTTTT	CASSKLDTGELFF
TRBJ2-7	.	TRBV5-6	15	.	TGTGCCAGCAGCTACCGGTCCGAGGGCCTACGCGAGCAGTACTTC	CASSYRSEGLREQYF
TRBJ2-2	once	TRBV6-5	15	.	TGTGCCAGCAGTTACTCGCGGGAAGGTTCCGGGGAGCTGTTTTTT	CASSYSREGSGELFF
TRBJ2-1	.	TRBV28	15	TRBD2	TGTGCCAGCGGGGGACTAGCGGGAGGGTACAATGAGCAGTTCTTC	CASGGLAGGYNEQFF